This T cell receptor beta chain is from a study of OX40 agonist ivuxolimab in advanced cancers. Deletions cut 3 bases from V and 5 bases from J, with 13 bases between. The germline V gene has CDR1 SGHTA and CDR2 FQGNSA. This CDR3 is 14 amino acids long. The repertoire was sequenced with immunoSEQ multiplex PCR; TCRdb's copy has only in-frame clones and lacks some. Here the sample spans roughly 61,000 clones, 86% being singletons. The material sequenced was CD4+ or CD8+ T cells sorted from blood, taken in a trial of the OX40 agonist ivuxolimab. The sequence was collected from an adult with an advanced solid tumor such as melanoma, head and neck, liver or kidney cancer. The chain carries TRBV7-2 and TRBJ2-5, with D tentatively TRBD2 (7 bases). As DNA, the CDR3 is TGTGCCAGCAGCTTCGGTGGGGGGGCTGAGACCCAGTACTTC. Its protein is CASSFGGGAETQYF.